A single T cell receptor beta chain is shown here with its context. Method: immunoSEQ multiplex PCR; TCRdb's copy keeps in-frame clones and lacks some. The table lists some 120,000 clones, 93% of them singletons. This record belongs to a study of control samples from healthy donors and cancer patients. The source is a man aged 25-40 years in good health. The sequencing input was blood.

The CDR3 reads CATFWDTQYF. The CDR3 DNA sequence: TGTGCCACCTTCTGGGATACGCAGTATTTT. The chain has TRBV27 and TRBJ2-3; D gene uncertain. From germline, CDR1 is MNHEY and CDR2 SMNVEV (reference sequence). V lost 10 bases, J lost 6 bases, and 8 bases lay in between. This CDR3 spans 10 amino acids.